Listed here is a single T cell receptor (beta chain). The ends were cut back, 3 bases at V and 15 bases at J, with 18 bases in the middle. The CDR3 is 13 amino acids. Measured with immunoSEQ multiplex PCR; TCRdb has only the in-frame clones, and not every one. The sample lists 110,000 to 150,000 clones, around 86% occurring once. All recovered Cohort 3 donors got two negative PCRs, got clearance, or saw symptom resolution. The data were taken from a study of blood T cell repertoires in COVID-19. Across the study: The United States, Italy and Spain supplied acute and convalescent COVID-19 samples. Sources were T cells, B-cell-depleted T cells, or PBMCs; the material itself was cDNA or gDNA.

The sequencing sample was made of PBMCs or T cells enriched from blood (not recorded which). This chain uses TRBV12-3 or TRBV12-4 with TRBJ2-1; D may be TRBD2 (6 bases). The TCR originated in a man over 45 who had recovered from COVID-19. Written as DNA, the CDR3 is TGTGCCAGCAGTTTCGGCGGGGTGGACTTGCTGTTCTTC. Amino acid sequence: CASSFGGVDLLFF.